The rows below give T cell receptor beta chains drawn from one sample of a study of blood T cell repertoires in COVID-19. Profiling relied on immunoSEQ multiplex PCR, and the TCRdb table lists in-frame clones only, not all of them. The sample lists 150,000 to 200,000 clones; approximately 85% were seen once. Sequences were obtained from peripheral blood. These receptors were obtained from a woman aged 55-70 years with acute or convalescent COVID-19. Each CDR3 is given with its conserved first and last residue. A D gene is named only where the DNA matches it firmly. Only part of the rows carry a size: once, few, many, or a class if the clone is expanded.

- - TRBJ1-5 TRBV6-5 TGTGCCAGCAGGGGACTGTCCCTCAATCAGCCCCAGCATTTT CASRGLSLNQPQHF
- - TRBJ1-6 TRBV2 TGTGCCAGCAGTGGTACCGGGGTTTCACCCCTCCACTTT CASSGTGVSPLHF
TRBD1 - TRBJ2-2 TRBV5-1 TGCGCCAGCAGCCCCGGAACCGGGACAGGGGGAACCGGGGAGCTGTTTTTT CASSPGTGTGGTGELFF
TRBD1 - TRBJ1-1 TRBV3-1/TRBV3-2 TGTGCCAGCAGCCAATGGACAGGGCGAGGTGAAGCTTTCTTT CASSQWTGRGEAFF
TRBD1 - TRBJ2-4 TRBV11-3 TGTGCCAGCAGCAAGGGGGCGACGGCCAAAAACATTCAGTACTTC CASSKGATAKNIQYF
TRBD1 - TRBJ1-5 TRBV28 TGTGCCAGCACCTCCTTACTTGGGGGGACAGGGGCTAGCAATCAGCCCCAGCATTTT CASTSLLGGTGASNQPQHF
TRBD2 - TRBJ2-3 TRBV7-8 TGTGCCAGCAGCTTAGTCTCGGCGGGAGCTTTAGATACGCAGTATTTT CASSLVSAGALDTQYF
- - TRBJ1-5 TRBV19 TGTGCCAGTAGTGCACAGGGTTGGGGCAATCAGCCCCAGCATTTT CASSAQGWGNQPQHF
TRBD2 once TRBJ2-1 TRBV5-1 TGCGCCAGCAGCCAAACTAGCGGGGGCTCCTACAATGAGCAGTTCTTC CASSQTSGGSYNEQFF
TRBD2 - TRBJ2-3 TRBV9 TGTGCCAGCAGCGCAACTAGCGAGAGCACAGATACGCAGTATTTT CASSATSESTDTQYF
TRBD1 - TRBJ2-4 TRBV5-5 TGTGCCAGCAGCTCGAGGGGGACAGGGGGCACCAAAAACATTCAGTACTTC CASSSRGTGGTKNIQYF
- - TRBJ1-2 TRBV28 TGTGCCAGCAGTCTCCGAATTCCAAAGCATGGCTACACCTTC CASSLRIPKHGYTF
- - TRBJ1-4 TRBV4-2 TGTGCCAGCAGCCAAGCGACTGACAATGGGGGGTTAGGTAATGAAAAACTGTTTTTT CASSQATDNGGLGNEKLFF
- once TRBJ1-3 TRBV3-1/TRBV3-2 TGTGCCAGCAGCCAGGGCAGGGGAGGAAACACCATATATTTT CASSQGRGGNTIYF
TRBD1 - TRBJ1-1 TRBV5-1 TGCGCCAGCAGACCACGACAGGGCGATATTACTGAAGCTTTCTTT CASRPRQGDITEAFF
- - TRBJ1-1 TRBV11-3 TGTGCCAGCAGCTTAGATCCCAGGGGGAACACTGAAGCTTTCTTT CASSLDPRGNTEAFF
- few TRBJ2-3 TRBV7-3 TGTGCCAGCAGCAAAATCGGAGGGCGAACAGATACGCAGTATTTT CASSKIGGRTDTQYF
- - TRBJ1-3 TRBV6-6 TGTGCCAGCAGTTTGACAGGAGCTGGAAACACCATATATTTT CASSLTGAGNTIYF
- - TRBJ2-2 TRBV2 TGTGCCAGCAGTCCCACTATGGACACCGGGGAGCTGTTTTTT CASSPTMDTGELFF
TRBD1 few TRBJ1-1 TRBV28 TGTGCCAGCAGTCGACTGGACAGGGGGCGGACTGAAGCTTTCTTT CASSRLDRGRTEAFF
- - TRBJ1-3 TRBV29-1 TGCAGCGTTGAACACACCGACAGGCCCTCTGGAAACACCATATATTTT CSVEHTDRPSGNTIYF
- - TRBJ2-7 TRBV27 TGTGCCAGCAGTCCTTCGGGGGGACATTATTCCTACGAGCAGTACTTC CASSPSGGHYSYEQYF
TRBD2 once TRBJ2-1 TRBV29-1 TGCAGCGTTGAAGGCTGGACTAGATATGAGCAGTTCTTC CSVEGWTRYEQFF
TRBD2 - TRBJ2-1 TRBV10-2 TGCGCCAGCAGTGAGTCGGGGACTAGATCCTATGAGCAGTTCTTC CASSESGTRSYEQFF
TRBD2 - TRBJ2-1 TRBV19 TGTGCCAGTAGTAGAGCTAGCGGGAGGCAGTCCTACAATGAGCAGTTCTTC CASSRASGRQSYNEQFF
- - TRBJ1-1 TRBV6-5 TGTGCCAGCAGTCCCGGACAGCTGAACACTGAAGCTTTCTTT CASSPGQLNTEAFF
TRBD1 - TRBJ2-3 TRBV18 TGTGCCAGCTCACCCCCGAGGACAGGGGGGGCGCAGTATTTT CASSPPRTGGAQYF
TRBD1 - TRBJ1-3 TRBV6-5 TGTGCCAGCACGTCACAGGGGGCTGGAAACACCATATATTTT CASTSQGAGNTIYF
TRBD2 once TRBJ2-1 TRBV7-9 TGTGCCAGCAGCTTAGGGACTAGCTTGGAGGGTGAGCAGTTCTTC CASSLGTSLEGEQFF
- - TRBJ1-6 TRBV3-1/TRBV3-2 TGTGCCAGCAGCCAGGGAGGGATAGATTCACCCCTCCACTTT CASSQGGIDSPLHF
- - TRBJ2-3 TRBV2 TGTGCCAGCATCGACAGACCAGGAGATACGCAGTATTTT CASIDRPGDTQYF
TRBD2 - TRBJ2-1 TRBV9 TGTGCCAGCAGCGCCCTAGCGGGAGGGAGCAGCGAGCAGTTCTTC CASSALAGGSSEQFF
- once TRBJ2-3 TRBV4-2 TGTGCCAGCAGCCAAGACGGGGTAGGAGCAAGAGATACGCAGTATTTT CASSQDGVGARDTQYF
- - TRBJ1-2 TRBV7-6 TGTGCCAGCAGCTTAGAGCCGGAGGGTGTCTATGGCTACACCTTC CASSLEPEGVYGYTF
TRBD2 - TRBJ2-5 TRBV6-5 TGTGCCAGCAGTCTAGCGGAGAGGCCCCGGGCCCAGTACTTC CASSLAERPRAQYF
TRBD2 - TRBJ2-1 TRBV7-6 TGTGCCAGCAGCGGAAAGGGACTAGCGGGAGGGCGGGGTGAGCAGTTCTTC CASSGKGLAGGRGEQFF
- - TRBJ2-5 TRBV6-5 TGTGCCAGCAGTTATTTGGGCAGGCAAGAGACCCAGTACTTC CASSYLGRQETQYF
TRBD2 few TRBJ2-2 TRBV2 TGTGCCAGCACTCCACTAGCGGGAGGAAACACCGGGGAGCTGTTTTTT CASTPLAGGNTGELFF
- - TRBJ2-2 TRBV21-1 TGTGCCAGCAGCAAATTGAGTTCTTGCCAGGACACCGGGGAGCTGTTTTTT CASSKLSSCQDTGELFF
TRBD1 - TRBJ2-2 TRBV5-1 TGCGCCAGCAGCTTGGCTGGGACAGGCGACACCGGGGAGCTGTTTTTT CASSLAGTGDTGELFF
TRBD2 - TRBJ2-1 TRBV9 TGTGCCAGCAGCCCTGGACTAGCGGGAGTTATTGGCAATGAGCAGTTCTTC CASSPGLAGVIGNEQFF
- - TRBJ1-1 TRBV27 TGTGCCAGCAGTACCTTGTACAGTGAAGCTTTCTTT CASSTLYSEAFF
TRBD1 - TRBJ1-1 TRBV6-5 TGTGCCAGCAGGCGGTCAGGGGGGACTGAAGCTTTCTTT CASRRSGGTEAFF
- - TRBJ2-3 TRBV2 TGTGCCAGCAGGGTAGCTATTAACACAGATACGCAGTATTTT CASRVAINTDTQYF
TRBD1 once TRBJ2-3 TRBV28 TGTGCCAGCAGTTTTCCGACAGGGAGTACGTGGAGCACAGATACGCAGTATTTT CASSFPTGSTWSTDTQYF
- - TRBJ1-4 TRBV4-1 TGCGCCAGCAGCGATCTGGCGGGGAACAGTCTTAATGAAAAACTGTTTTTT CASSDLAGNSLNEKLFF
- - TRBJ2-7 TRBV30 TGTGCCTGGGAGGGACTCGGGTCCTACGAGCAGTACTTC CAWEGLGSYEQYF
- - TRBJ1-1 TRBV29-1 TGCAGCGTTGCTCCGGGGGGGGTGAACACTGAAGCTTTCTTT CSVAPGGVNTEAFF
- few TRBJ1-5 TRBV28 TGTGCCAGCAGTCTACTGTCCCTGACTGGGCGGGCCCCCAATCAGCCCCAGCATTTT CASSLLSLTGRAPNQPQHF
- - TRBJ1-3 TRBV7-3 TGTGCCAGCAGCCGGAGAAGGGGCCGCGACTCTGGAAACACCATATATTTT CASSRRRGRDSGNTIYF
- once TRBJ2-2 TRBV30 TGTGCCTGGAGTGCCCTTTGGAGACCGAACACCGGGGAGCTGTTTTTT CAWSALWRPNTGELFF
TRBD1 - TRBJ1-2 TRBV29-1 TGCAGCGTTGATCAGGGGGCTAACTATGGCTACACCTTC CSVDQGANYGYTF
TRBD2 - TRBJ2-1 TRBV6-5 TGTGCCAGCAGTTATGCGGGAGGGCCATCTCGCAATGAGCAGTTCTTC CASSYAGGPSRNEQFF
- - TRBJ2-2 TRBV5-8 TGTGCCAGCAGCTTGTCAGGGGATAACACCGGGGAGCTGTTTTTT CASSLSGDNTGELFF
TRBD1 - TRBJ2-5 TRBV9 TGTGCCAGCAGCGTGGACAGGGGTCAAGGCGAGACCCAGTACTTC CASSVDRGQGETQYF